What follows is one T cell receptor (beta chain) and its context. Its antigen remains unknown. The V segment lost 7 bases and the J segment 2 bases; nucleotides outside the gene matches: 7. CDR3 length equals 14 residues. CDR1 and CDR2 from the germline V gene are LNHDA and SQIVND (reference sequence). No neoadjuvant therapy was given to the selected pancreatic ductal adenocarcinoma patients before their surgery. Generated by immunoSEQ multiplex PCR, the TCRdb table keeps only in-frame clones and is missing some. The sample lists roughly 100,000 clones, more than 90% occurring once. The data derive from a study of T cells in pancreatic ductal adenocarcinoma. Findings and caveats of the study: Compared with tumor, blood showed more total productive templates and 6.5 to 10-fold more clonotypes. Tumor and blood clonality did not differ significantly, about 0.1 versus 0.071. Enrichment of CD45RO+ effector over naive T cells in tumors may bias clonality.

Sequenced: PBMCs. J is TRBJ2-7 and V is TRBV19; 8 bases agree with TRBD1. The source is a human donor with pancreatic ductal adenocarcinoma. CDR3 sequence: CASKPRDRTYEQYF. The DNA of the CDR3 is TGTGCCAGTAAACCCCGGGACAGGACCTACGAGCAGTACTTC.